This T cell receptor beta chain was found in a study of tumor-infiltrating lymphocytes in primary liver carcinoma. Looking at the study overall: Participating patients were men and women between 30 and 69 years old. Broader study findings: Tumor-adjacent and tumor-blood pairs overlapped less than tumor region pairs did.

As for this clonotype: What it binds is unknown. Compared with germline, one end of the junction differs, possibly owing to a read error.

A primer in the constant region served to generate TCR beta cDNA from 450 to 600 ng of total RNA. Libraries covering TCR beta were generated through three nested multiplex PCR rounds (using a slightly modified ARM-PCR). It was with TRBV1-TRBV30 forward primers and a C-beta reverse primer that the first two PCR rounds were run, at around 11 cycles each. TCRdb called the multiplex PCR reads again in MiXCR, with one record for every CDR3 protein. This sample has around 19,000 distinct CDR3 sequences, with 65% to 85% found just once. The CDR3 runs 13 residues. Germline CDR1 is SGHAT and CDR2 is FQNNGV. Starting material for RNA and DNA co-extraction consisted of roughly 17-31 mg of unsorted bulk tissue. Surgery removed the patients' primary liver carcinoma. Each tumor had five separate regions sampled.

The TCR comes from a woman aged 30 to 39 with primary liver carcinoma and hepatitis B virus infection. Sequencing was carried out using liver tumor tissue from sampling region 4. The sample's subset: tumor region T4, right-lateral pole. The chain employs TRBV11-2 and TRBJ2-7; D remains ambiguous. CDR3 DNA sequence: TGTGCCAGCAGCCCCTGGTACACCTATGAGCAGTACTTC. It yields the protein CASSPWYTYEQYF. The complete variable domain, with remaining parts taken from reference TRBV11-2 and TRBJ2-7, reads EAGVAQSPRYKIIEKRQSVAFWCNPISGHATLYWYQQILGQGPKLLIQFQNNGVVDDSQLPKDRFSAERLKGVDSTLKIQPAKLEDSAVYLCASSPWYTYEQYFGPGTRLTVT.